This T cell receptor beta chain was sequenced for a study of PD-1 blockade in classical Hodgkin lymphoma. Study-wide results and caveats: Why repertoires differed is undefined; disease activity or prior therapy possibly contributed.

No patient escaped relapse after autologous stem cell transplantation, and brentuximab vedotin exposure varied. The method was immunoSEQ multiplex PCR; TCRdb's version includes in-frame clones alone and lacks a portion of them. The data show about 97,000 clones, approximately 88% seen once. In regard to this clone: The antigen is not known.

The CDR3 extends over 15 amino acids. The V and J ends lost 5 bases and 0 bases, in that order; junction bases with no gene match: 3. The germline V gene has CDR1 SGHRS and CDR2 YFSETQ. The material was peripheral blood mononuclear cells (PBMCs), obtained at baseline. This chain joins TRBV5-1 and TRBJ2-5; TRBD2 agrees at 11 bases. The clonotype comes from a human donor with classical Hodgkin lymphoma. In nucleotides, the CDR3 is TGCGCCAGCAGTCCGGGACTAGCGGACCAAGAGACCCAGTACTTC. Translation gives CASSPGLADQETQYF.